A single TCR beta chain is shown here with its context. Its antigen is unknown. No base qualities exist here, and no much larger clone lies one base off it. The data belong to a study of blood T cell repertoires in COVID-19 (TCRdb year 2020). For the wider study: Samples from collaborators originated in the United States, Italy and Spain and spanned both the acute and convalescent phases of COVID-19. Where available, HLA class I and class II types were obtained from metadata supplied by the sample provider rather than from assay-based typing. The prospective study material was composed of cDNA or gDNA derived from T cells, B-cell-depleted T cells, or PBMCs. The repertoires were made available in a free public database intended to serve as a resource for research on the immune response to SARS-CoV-2. Sample metadata almost always included a de-identified subject ID, COVID-19 status, age in years and sex. The samples were drawn from two sources: the first 160 participants of the ongoing ImmuneRACE study, and 1,200 or so subjects contributed by 6 global collaborators. Subjects who had been exposed to COVID-19, were actively infected with it, or had recovered from it provided the deeply sampled blood TCRbeta repertoires that made up the dataset. The research as a whole found: Clinical and demographic metadata were provided uncurated, with the amount varying by source and participant.

One collaborating source in Seattle enrolled patients during active infection and followed them longitudinally through the course of disease. The collaborating institutions used their own protocols to collect whole blood in K2EDTA tubes. For TCRbeta analysis, collaborators shipped samples in one of three forms: frozen whole blood, isolated PBMCs, or DNA extracted from either of those sample types. Trimming takes 5 bases from V and 3 bases from J, and the germline ends sit 19 bases apart. Measured from the cysteine to the phenylalanine, the CDR3 is 17 residues long. The CDR3 DNA has 51 bases and is translated from base 1. CDR1 MDHEN and CDR2 SYDVKM are derived from the germline V gene. The immunoSEQ Assay, a bias-controlled multiplex PCR, was used to amplify TCRbeta CDR3 regions from genomic DNA. From the authors' description of their analysis: The number of nucleated cells in each sample was estimated by amplification of reference gene primers within the assay. To quantify the absolute abundance of each unique TCRbeta CDR3 rearrangement, sequence reads were collapsed and filtered. For each sample, productive Simpson clonality was calculated as the square root of Simpson's diversity index across productive rearrangements. TCRdb provides this immuneACCESS table in a form limited to in-frame rearrangements. Some clones are lacking; in checked studies, under half of them reflect an unresolved V gene, and why the rest are absent is not known. For V, J and clone size, that table is used; D and trimming come from the DNA. The sample table lists roughly 570,000 clones, about 88% of them with a count of one. The ten biggest clones cover 7.8% of the sample.

The sequence joins TRBV28 to TRBJ2-2; TRBD1 is perhaps the D gene, given 7 matching bases. The sequence was obtained from a woman aged 45-65 years with COVID-19, enrolled during active disease. The sample comprised peripheral blood. The nucleotide sequence reads TGTGCCAGCAGTGCCTCAGGGGGGCCGCCACACACCGGGGAGCTGTTTTTT. The translation is CASSASGGPPHTGELFF.